Below, one T cell receptor beta chain is given with its context. The antigen remains unidentified. This entry comes from a study of cytomegalovirus exposure and HLA in healthy donors. Study findings and constraints: The tendency of first-cohort TCR clusters to co-occur in the roughly 120 validation repertoires was the finding of a later analysis. It was reported that the classifier diagnosed cytomegalovirus status with high specificity and sensitivity in both the original and validation cohorts.

Data came from immunoSEQ multiplex PCR; TCRdb stores just in-frame clones and leaves some out. There are around 70,000 clones in the sample; around 93% occur only once, and just over 3% lies in the top ten. The V and J ends lost 4 bases and 8 bases, in that order; junction bases with no gene match: 11. Germline values: CDR1 SGHTA, CDR2 FQGTGA. This CDR3 region has 15 residues. Source material: PBMCs. The chain links TRBV7-3 to TRBJ1-2, with 9 bases identical to TRBD1. The TCR originated in a man between 18 and 29 years old in good health and CMV-seronegative. CDR3 residues: CASSSTGTGLEGYTF. CDR3 sequence (DNA): TGTGCCAGCAGCTCCACCGGGACAGGGCTTGAAGGCTACACCTTC.